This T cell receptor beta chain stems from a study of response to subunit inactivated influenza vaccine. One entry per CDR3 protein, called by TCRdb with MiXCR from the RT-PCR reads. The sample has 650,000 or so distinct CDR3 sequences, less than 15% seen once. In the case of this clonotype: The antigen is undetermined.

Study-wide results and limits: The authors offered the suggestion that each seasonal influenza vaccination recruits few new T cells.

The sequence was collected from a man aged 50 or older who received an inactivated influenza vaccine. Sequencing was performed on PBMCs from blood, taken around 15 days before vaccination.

The CDR3 sequence is CASILGVSSYNEQFF. The CDR3 nucleotides read TGTGCCAGCATATTGGGGGTAAGCTCCTACAATGAGCAGTTCTTC. The chain employs TRBV2 and TRBJ2-1; either TRBD1 or TRBD2 may fit D (5 bases each). The V end was cut by 7 bases, the J end by 0 bases, with 13 bases between. Germline-derived CDR1 and CDR2 are SNHLY and FYNNEI. The CDR3 runs to 15 residues.